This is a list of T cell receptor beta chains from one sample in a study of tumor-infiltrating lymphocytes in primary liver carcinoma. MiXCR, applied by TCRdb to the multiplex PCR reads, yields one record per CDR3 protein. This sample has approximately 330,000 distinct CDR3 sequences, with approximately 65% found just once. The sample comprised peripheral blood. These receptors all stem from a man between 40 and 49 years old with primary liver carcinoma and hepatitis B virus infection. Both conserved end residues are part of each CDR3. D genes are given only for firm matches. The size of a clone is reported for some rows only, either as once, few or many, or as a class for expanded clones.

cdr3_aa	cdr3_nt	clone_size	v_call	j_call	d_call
CASRSPVEATTTDTQYF	TGTGCCAGCAGATCTCCCGTTGAGGCCACGACCACAGATACGCAGTATTTT	NA	TRBV11-2	TRBJ2-3	NA
CASSLGATSGLYEQYF	TGTGCCAGCAGCTTAGGTGCGACTAGCGGGCTCTACGAGCAGTATTTC	NA	TRBV11-2	TRBJ2-7	TRBD2
CASSPEQGASGEQFF	TGTGCCAGCTCACCGGAACAGGGGGCAAGTGGTGAGCAGTTCTTC	few	TRBV18	TRBJ2-1	TRBD1
CASRHKYNEQFF	TGTGCCAGCAGGCACAAATACAATGAGCAGTTCTTC	many	TRBV12-3/TRBV12-4	TRBJ2-1	NA
CASSSGDRVGYNEQFF	TGTGCCAGCAGTTCGGGCGACAGGGTGGGTTACAATGAGCAGTTCTTT	NA	TRBV11-2	TRBJ2-1	TRBD1
CVNSLDGRNGTEAFF	TGTGTCAACAGCTTAGATGGTAGGAATGGGACCGAAGCTTTCTTT	NA	TRBV11-3	TRBJ1-1	NA
CASSSATNEKLFF	TGCGCCAGCAGCTCCGCAACTAATGAAAAACTGTTTTTT	many	TRBV6-6	TRBJ1-4	NA
CASSYSIPWGTNEKLFF	TGTGCCAGCAGTTACTCAATACCATGGGGCACTAATGAAAAACTGTTTTTT	once	TRBV6-5	TRBJ1-4	NA
CASSIQGWVNSEAFF	TGTGCCAGCAGTATACAAGGTTGGGTGAACAGTGAAGCATTCTTT	NA	TRBV12-3/TRBV12-4	TRBJ1-1	NA
CSFETTSDNEQLF	TGCAGCTTTGAAACGACTAGCGACAATGAGCAGTTATTC	NA	TRBV29-1	TRBJ2-1	TRBD2
CAISENHTGELFF	TGTGCCATCAGTGAGAATCACACCGGGGAGCTGTTTTTT	many	TRBV10-3	TRBJ2-2	NA
CTSSLPTGGRDAGAFF	TGTACCAGCAGTCTTCCGACAGGGGGAAGGGACGCTGGAGCTTTCTTT	NA	TRBV11-3	TRBJ1-1	TRBD1
CSVDPGGSNYGYTF	TGCAGCGTTGATCCAGGGGGCTCTAACTATGGCTACACCTTC	many	TRBV29-1	TRBJ1-2	TRBD1
CSSSKNPGLAGPYEQYF	TGTTCAAGCAGTAAAAATCCTGGACTAGCGGGACCATACGAGCAGTACTTC	NA	TRBV6-2/TRBV6-3	TRBJ2-7	TRBD2
CASSQAVQASGRTEQFF	TGCGCCAGCAGCCAAGCGGTCCAGGCTAGCGGGAGGACTGAGCAGTTCTTC	many	TRBV4-1	TRBJ2-1	TRBD2
CATSARQGSIYEQYF	TGTGCCACCAGCGCCCGACAGGGTTCAATCTACGAGCAGTACTTC	NA	TRBV11-1	TRBJ2-7	TRBD1
CATALQDPNTGELFF	TGTGCCACCGCCCTACAAGACCCGAACACCGGGGAGCTGTTTTTT	many	TRBV6-1	TRBJ2-2	NA
CVWTPATYNEQFF	TGTGTCTGGACTCCTGCGACTTACAATGAGCAGTTCTTC	NA	TRBV30	TRBJ2-1	NA
CASSLIFSGNTIYF	TGTGCCAGCTCGCTCATTTTCTCTGGAAACACCATATATTTT	few	TRBV5-6	TRBJ1-3	NA
CASSVLAGGRSNEQFF	TGTGCCAGCAGTGTACTAGCGGGAGGGCGTAGTAATGAGCAGTTCTTC	few	TRBV28	TRBJ2-1	TRBD2
CASSESNIGTWRGYTF	TGCGCCAGCAGTGAGTCGAATATTGGAACCTGGCGTGGCTACACCTTC	NA	TRBV10-2	TRBJ1-2	NA
CAWSTYRGNQPQHF	TGTGCCTGGAGTACCTACAGGGGGAATCAGCCCCAGCATTTT	NA	TRBV30	TRBJ1-5	TRBD1
CASNYSSPNTDTQYF	TGTGCCAGCAATTACTCGAGTCCTAACACAGATACGCAGTATTTT	NA	TRBV6-2/TRBV6-3	TRBJ2-3	NA
CASGAPARYGDNVLTF	TGTGCCAGTGGGGCCCCGGCTAGGTATGGGGACAACGTCCTGACTTTC	NA	TRBV28	TRBJ2-6	NA
CSVALRQVVHYEQYF	TGCAGCGTTGCCTTAAGGCAGGTCGTCCACTACGAGCAGTACTTC	NA	TRBV29-1	TRBJ2-7	NA
CASSITTGAYGYTF	TGTGCCAGCAGTATCACTACAGGGGCGTATGGCTACACCTTC	many	TRBV12-3/TRBV12-4	TRBJ1-2	TRBD1
CASSAQGGFYGYTF	TGTGCCAGCAGTGCTCAGGGGGGCTTCTATGGCTACACCTTC	many	TRBV6-6	TRBJ1-2	TRBD1
CASSQSGSPTGELFF	TGTGCCAGCAGCCAAAGTGGGTCGCCGACCGGGGAGCTGTTTTTT	NA	TRBV4-2	TRBJ2-2	NA
CATSDGQGSRNEQFF	TGTGCCACCAGTGATGGGCAGGGTAGTCGCAATGAGCAGTTCTTC	NA	TRBV24-1	TRBJ2-1	NA
CAISARQETHYF	TGTGCCATCAGTGCGCGGCAAGAGACCCATTACTTC	NA	TRBV10-3	TRBJ2-5	NA
CASSPGTPPYEQYF	TGTGCCAGCAGCCCCGGGACGCCTCCCTACGAGCAGTACTTC	few	TRBV5-5	TRBJ2-7	NA
CASKSRETTDTQYF	TGTGCCAGTAAATCTAGAGAGACCACAGATACGCAGTATTTT	NA	TRBV6-5	TRBJ2-3	NA
CASSLRTSEGYTEAFF	TGCGCCAGCAGCTTGAGGACCTCAGAAGGGTACACTGAAGCTTTCTTT	NA	TRBV5-1	TRBJ1-1	NA
CVSSLVIGSYNEQFF	TGTGTTAGCAGCTTAGTCATTGGTTCCTACAATGAGCAGTTCTTC	NA	TRBV11-2	TRBJ2-1	NA
CASSYSVLRGSAHEQYF	TGTGCCAGCAGTTACTCGGTTTTGCGCGGGAGTGCACACGAGCAGTACTTC	NA	TRBV6-6	TRBJ2-7	TRBD2
CASSKGQVPADTQYF	TGTGCCAGCAGCAAAGGACAGGTACCCGCAGATACGCAGTATTTT	few	TRBV7-9	TRBJ2-3	TRBD1
CASSSGRACNEQFF	TGTGCCAGCAGCAGCGGGAGGGCCTGCAATGAGCAGTTCTTC	NA	TRBV13	TRBJ2-1	TRBD2
CASSQESGGTSFSRYNQPQHF	TGTGCCAGCAGTCAGGAATCGGGAGGCACGAGTTTTTCCCGATACAATCAGCCCCAGCATTTT	NA	TRBV28	TRBJ1-5	NA
CASSLIGNSPLHF	TGTGCCAGCAGCTTAATCGGAAATTCACCCCTCCACTTT	NA	TRBV7-2	TRBJ1-6	NA
CACSLARLALGKNETQYF	TGTGCCTGTAGCTTAGCGAGGCTAGCCCTGGGAAAAAATGAGACCCAGTACTTC	once	TRBV11-2	TRBJ2-5	NA
CASTLGPMNIEAFF	TGTGCCAGCACCCTGGGACCGATGAACATTGAAGCTTTCTTT	NA	TRBV5-5	TRBJ1-1	NA